What follows are 32 T cell receptor beta chains derived from one specimen sequenced in a study of blood T cell repertoires in COVID-19. The table came from immunoSEQ multiplex PCR; TCRdb's copy has only in-frame clones and leaves some out. The sample has fewer than 150,000 clones, about 83% seen once. Sequences were obtained from peripheral blood. Receptors originate from a woman aged 40 to 50 with acute or convalescent COVID-19.

The CDR3 nucleotides are TGTGCCAGCGGGGATTGGCGGGAGGGCACAGATACGCAGTATTTT. Its translation: CASGDWREGTDTQYF. V is TRBV28 and J is TRBJ2-3; 8 bases are shared with TRBD2. The CDR3 contains 15 residues. The J segment lost 1 base and the V segment lost 8 bases, leaving 8 bases of the junction unmatched. CDR1 MDHEN and CDR2 SYDVKM come from the germline V gene.

CDR3 residues: CASSPGGRFFSGNTIYF. In nucleotides, the CDR3 is TGTGCCAGTAGCCCCGGCGGGAGATTCTTCTCTGGAAACACCATATATTTT. The rearrangement uses TRBV19 and TRBJ1-3; no definite D call. In germline, CDR1 is LNHDA, CDR2 SQIVND (reference sequence). Trimming shortened V by 6 bases and J by 0 bases, and 18 bases separated the two germline ends. This CDR3 has 17 residues.

This clone was observed a handful of times. The chain combines TRBV6-2 or TRBV6-3 with TRBJ2-3; D remains unclear. With 0 bases removed from V and 4 bases from J, the gap between germline ends came to 8 bases. The germline CDR1 and CDR2 sequences are MNHEY and SVGEGT. The CDR3 is 14 amino acids. The CDR3 here is CASSYSMSADTQYF. In nucleotides, the CDR3 is TGTGCCAGCAGTTACTCGATGTCGGCAGATACGCAGTATTTT.

V usage is TRBV6-6 and J usage is TRBJ2-7, with 7 nucleotides matching TRBD2. CDR1 is MNHNY, CDR2 SVGAGI, per germline (reference sequence). The CDR3 has 12 amino acids. Trimming cost V 11 bases and J 3 bases; bases outside gene matches: 7. As DNA, the CDR3 is TGTGCCGTTTGGGACTACCTCTACGAGCAGTACTTC. It is translated as CAVWDYLYEQYF.

This chain uses TRBV7-9 with TRBJ2-7, with 9 bases matching TRBD2. Germline V gives CDR1 SEHNR, CDR2 FQNEAQ (reference sequence). V lost 8 bases to trimming and J lost 5 bases; unmatched junction nucleotides: 4. CDR3 length: 12 amino acids. DNA for the CDR3: TGTGCCAGCCAGCTAGCGGGGAACGAGCAGTACTTC. This translates into CASQLAGNEQYF.

The chain couples TRBV3-1 (or the pseudogene TRBV3-2) to TRBJ2-7, with D possibly TRBD2 on 6 matching bases. This CDR3 has 14 residues. Germline loops: CDR1 LGHDT, CDR2 YNNKEL (reference sequence). The V and J ends lost 4 bases and 2 bases respectively, with 12 bases between them. The DNA for the CDR3 is TGTGCCAGCAGCCCCGGGACTCCCGCCTACGAGCAGTACTTC. Translated, it gives CASSPGTPAYEQYF.

This chain joins TRBV30 and TRBJ2-7; D might be TRBD1 (6 bases). Germline-derived CDR1 and CDR2 are GTSNPN and SVGIG (reference sequence). Trimming took 2 bases from V and 0 from J, leaving 17 bases between them. The CDR3 spans 16 residues. DNA for the CDR3: TGTGCCTGGAGTAGGGGCGGACAGACTTTCTCCTACGAGCAGTACTTC. Encoded protein: CAWSRGGQTFSYEQYF.

This clone has only one observation. This chain joins TRBV4-1 and TRBJ1-2; D may be TRBD1 (5 bases). V lost 0 bases to trimming and J lost 3 bases, with 11 bases between them. Germline-derived CDR1 and CDR2 are MGHRA and YSYEKL. The CDR3 has 15 amino acids. This CDR3 reads CASSQEQGQYYGYTF. CDR3 nucleotides: TGCGCCAGCAGCCAAGAGCAGGGTCAATACTATGGCTACACCTTC.

This chain joins TRBV18 and TRBJ2-1; 13 bases agree with TRBD2. CDR1 is KGHSH and CDR2 is LQKENI in the germline V gene. The length of the CDR3 is 16 residues. V lost 0 bases, J lost 7 bases, and 3 bases stayed unmatched. For the CDR3, the DNA is TGTGCCAGCTCACCACCGACTAGCGGGAGGCTGAATGAGCAGTTCTTC. As protein: CASSPPTSGRLNEQFF.

V and J are TRBV28 and TRBJ1-2, with D perhaps TRBD1 (5 bases). Germline CDR1 MDHEN, CDR2 SYDVKM. V gave up 6 bases and J gave up 3 bases, with 11 bases separating them. The CDR3 has 13 residues. The chain's CDR3 is CASRVQGHYGYTF. The CDR3 DNA reads TGTGCCAGCAGGGTCCAGGGCCACTATGGCTACACCTTC.

The chain links TRBV27 to TRBJ2-3; weak D call: TRBD1 (7 bases). The ends were cut back, 3 bases at V and 2 bases at J, with 12 bases in the middle. The CDR3 consists of 15 residues. Germline assignment: CDR1 MNHEY and CDR2 SMNVEV (reference sequence). CDR3 loop: CASSLTGRYTDTQYF. In DNA, the CDR3 is TGTGCCAGCAGTTTGACAGGGAGGTACACAGATACGCAGTATTTT.

CDR3 loop: CASSLVQKEGQFF. The CDR3 bases are TGTGCCAGCAGTTTAGTCCAAAAGGAGGGGCAGTTCTTC. The chain uses TRBV12-3 or TRBV12-4 and TRBJ2-1; D might be TRBD2 (6 bases). The CDR3 runs to 13 residues. Trimming left V 1 base short and J 12 bases short, with 13 bases between.

The V call is TRBV3-1 (or the pseudogene TRBV3-2), the J call TRBJ1-5, with 7 bases fitting TRBD1. The CDR3 totals 13 residues. Germline lookup yields CDR1 LGHDT and CDR2 YNNKEL (reference sequence). Trimming removed 5 bases from V and 4 bases from J; junction bases left unmatched: 2. The CDR3 DNA reads as TGTGCCAGCAGCGCAGGGGGGAATCAGCCCCAGCATTTT. This sequence encodes CASSAGGNQPQHF.

This chain joins TRBV5-6 and TRBJ1-2; D is uncertain. Per germline, CDR1 SGHDT and CDR2 YYEEEE. This CDR3 comprises 14 residues. Trimming left V 4 bases short and J 4 bases short, with 14 bases between. The CDR3 spells CASSPGGGLYGYTF. CDR3 bases: TGTGCCAGCAGCCCGGGTGGAGGACTCTATGGCTACACCTTC.

This clone was observed a single time. The chain employs TRBV4-1 and TRBJ2-1; 7 nucleotides line up with TRBD2. Germline V gene sequence: CDR1 MGHRA, CDR2 YSYEKL. V trimming: 1 base; J trimming: 5 bases; junction bases outside the gene matches: 8. The CDR3 is made up of 16 amino acids. CDR3 in amino acids: CASSQGTGGINNEQFF. CDR3 in DNA: TGCGCCAGCAGCCAAGGGACGGGGGGAATAAACAATGAGCAGTTCTTC.

The chain carries TRBV7-9 and TRBJ1-2, with TRBD1 matching over 7 bases. V trimming: 5 bases; J trimming: 4 bases; junction bases outside the gene matches: 4. CDR1 is SEHNR and CDR2 is FQNEAQ in the germline V gene (reference sequence). This CDR3 is 13 amino acids long. CDR3 protein: CASSRTGLYGYTF. The CDR3 region has the DNA TGTGCCAGCAGCCGGACAGGTCTCTATGGCTACACCTTC.

The chain uses TRBV30 and TRBJ2-1; a weak D match, TRBD2 (6 bases). CDR1 GTSNPN and CDR2 SVGIG come from the germline V gene (reference sequence). This CDR3 contains 12 residues. The V end was cut by 4 bases, the J end by 6 bases, with 10 bases between. The CDR3: CAWIAGSNEQFF. DNA for the CDR3: TGTGCCTGGATTGCGGGGTCCAATGAGCAGTTCTTC.

The chain uses TRBV15 and TRBJ1-2, with 7 bases that match TRBD1. This CDR3 contains 16 residues. V shed 0 bases, J shed 8 bases, and the junction held 12 bases outside the gene matches. From germline, CDR1 is LNHNV and CDR2 YYDKDF (reference sequence). CDR3 region: CATSRDGRGVADGYTF. The CDR3, as DNA: TGTGCCACCAGCAGAGATGGCAGGGGGGTAGCGGACGGCTACACCTTC.

The rearrangement links TRBV7-2 to TRBJ1-2, with D unresolved. CDR1 SGHTA and CDR2 FQGNSA come from the germline V gene. The CDR3 sequence is 14 residues long. With 1 base removed from V and 2 bases from J, the gap between germline ends came to 8 bases. As DNA, the CDR3 is TGTGCCAGCAGCTTAGGTGTAGCGAACTATGGCTACACCTTC. This encodes CASSLGVANYGYTF.

This clone was detected only once. The chain links TRBV7-2 to TRBJ2-5; TRBD2 agrees at 12 bases. After removal of 3 bases from V and 5 bases from J, the junction contained 7 bases not matched to a gene. CDR1 is SGHTA, CDR2 FQGNSA, per germline. The length of the CDR3 is 16 residues. CDR3 loop: CASSLFRLAGEETQYF. DNA for the CDR3: TGTGCCAGCAGCTTGTTTCGACTAGCGGGAGAGGAGACCCAGTACTTC.

The chain recombines TRBV19 with TRBJ2-3, with a possible D match to TRBD2 (6 bases). The germline V gene encodes CDR1 LNHDA and CDR2 SQIVND (reference sequence). The CDR3 covers 12 residues. Deletions cut 5 bases from V and 6 bases from J, with 9 bases between. The CDR3 protein is CASSSAGDTQYF. CDR3 nucleotides: TGTGCCAGTAGTTCCGCGGGGGATACGCAGTATTTT.

This chain joins TRBV6-5 and TRBJ2-2; D perhaps matches TRBD2 (6 bases). Germline CDR1 MNHEY, CDR2 SVGAGI. The CDR3 contains 12 residues. The V end lost 8 bases, the J end lost 5 bases, and 9 bases lay between the germline ends. The chain's CDR3 is CASWRGTGELFF. The DNA of the CDR3 is TGTGCCAGCTGGAGGGGAACCGGGGAGCTGTTTTTT.

This chain connects TRBV10-3 to TRBJ1-2; D remains unclear. From germline, CDR1 is ENHRY and CDR2 SYGVKD. With 3 bases removed from V and 5 bases from J, the gap between germline ends came to 4 bases. The CDR3 totals 11 residues. CDR3 in DNA: TGTGCCATCAGTGACGGGTATGGCTACACCTTC. This codes for CAISDGYGYTF.

The CDR3 coding sequence is TGTGCCAGCAGTTCGAAATCTAGCGGGAGACGAGGCGAGCAGTACTTC. Translating it yields CASSSKSSGRRGEQYF. This chain links TRBV6-5 with TRBJ2-7, with TRBD2 matching 10 bases. Germline V CDR1 and CDR2: MNHEY, SVGAGI. V lost 4 bases to trimming and J lost 6 bases; unmatched junction nucleotides: 12. The CDR3 is 16 amino acids.

The chain is built from TRBV4-3 and TRBJ1-2; D gene unclear. Germline V gene data show CDR1 as LGHNA and CDR2 as YSLEER. The V end was cut by 1 base, the J end by 4 bases, with 10 bases between. The length of the CDR3 is 14 residues. The CDR3 DNA reads as TGCGCCAGCAGCCAAGTGAGCGGGGTCTATGGCTACACCTTC. Translating it yields CASSQVSGVYGYTF.

As DNA, the CDR3 is TGTGCCAGCAGTTACCCGGAGGGGACTGAAGCTTTCTTT. Its translation is CASSYPEGTEAFF. The chain joins TRBV6-6 to TRBJ1-1; perhaps TRBD1 as D (5 bases). The CDR3 has 13 residues. The V and J ends lost 2 bases and 5 bases respectively, with 9 bases between them. Per the germline V gene, CDR1 is MNHNY and CDR2 is SVGAGI (reference sequence).

This chain connects TRBV6-4 to TRBJ1-2; D not certain. The germline V gene encodes CDR1 MRHNA and CDR2 SNTAGT. The CDR3 is 14 residues long. Trimming cost V 3 bases and J 3 bases, with 11 bases left between them. In nucleotides, the CDR3 is TGTGCCAGCAGTGATTCGGAGGGCCACTATGGCTACACCTTC. The encoded protein is CASSDSEGHYGYTF.

This chain connects TRBV6-5 to TRBJ1-1, with D uncertain. Between the trimmed V and J ends, which lost 6 bases and 1 base, there was a span of 15 bases. From germline, CDR1 is MNHEY and CDR2 SVGAGI. There are 15 residues in the CDR3. The CDR3 coding sequence is TGTGCCAGCAGAGGAGGGAGAATGGGGAACACTGAAGCTTTCTTT. It specifies CASRGGRMGNTEAFF.

The chain combines TRBV19 with TRBJ1-5; possible D gene TRBD1, 5 bases. CDR3 length: 13 residues. Trimming removed 9 bases from V and 5 bases from J, with 14 bases in between. The germline V gene has CDR1 LNHDA and CDR2 SQIVND (reference sequence). The DNA of the CDR3 is TGTGCCAGCAGAGGCGGGGGTTATCAGCCCCAGCATTTT. Amino acids: CASRGGGYQPQHF.

CDR3 amino acids: CASGASGKTDTQYF. The CDR3 DNA reads as TGTGCCAGCGGAGCTAGCGGTAAGACAGATACGCAGTATTTT. V usage is TRBV9 and J usage is TRBJ2-3; 7 bases align to TRBD2. CDR1 and CDR2 from the germline V gene are SGDLS and YYNGEE. After removal of 7 bases from V and 3 bases from J, the junction contained 8 bases not matched to a gene. This CDR3 spans 14 amino acids.

V gene TRBV6-1 combines with J gene TRBJ2-7, with D tentatively TRBD2 (5 bases). Trimming removed 2 bases from V and 0 bases from J, with 14 bases in between. CDR1 and CDR2 (germline): MNHNS, SASEGT. This CDR3 spans 16 amino acids. CDR3 amino acids: CASSELEDLSSYEQYF. The CDR3 DNA reads TGTGCCAGCAGTGAATTGGAGGACTTGAGCTCCTACGAGCAGTACTTC.

The chain recombines TRBV6-2 or TRBV6-3 with TRBJ2-7; 8 bases map to TRBD2. Germline loops: CDR1 MNHEY, CDR2 SVGEGT. This CDR3 has 14 residues. Trimming removed 3 bases from V and 6 bases from J; junction bases left unmatched: 7. The CDR3 loop is CASSYGLAAGEQYF. The CDR3 DNA follows: TGTGCCAGCAGTTATGGACTAGCAGCGGGCGAGCAGTACTTC.